This T cell receptor beta chain comes out of a study of blood T cell repertoires in COVID-19. Study summary: The United States, Italy and Spain were the sources of the acute and convalescent COVID-19 samples. Sample material is recorded as cDNA or gDNA derived from T cells, B-cell-depleted T cells, or PBMCs.

As originally analysed: Estimates of nucleated cell counts were drawn from the amplification of reference gene primers. Repertoires were generated with immunoSEQ multiplex PCR, while TCRdb's copy carries only in-frame clones and drops some. That table furnishes V, J and clone size, whereas the DNA furnished D and trimming. The profile shows more than 60,000 clones, about 90% of them singletons. V gave up 8 bases and J gave up 8 bases, with 12 bases separating them. Germline CDR1 and CDR2: LGHNA and YNFKEQ. CDR3 size: 11 residues. The V and J genes are TRBV4-2 and TRBJ1-2; TRBD1 is a possible D gene (6 bases). Sequenced sample: peripheral blood. The receptor's source is a man aged 55 to 70 with acute or convalescent COVID-19. The CDR3 DNA sequence: TGTGCCAGCGGAGGGGGGGCCGGCTACACCTTC. Its translation is CASGGGAGYTF.